This T cell receptor beta chain comes out of a study of blood T cell repertoires in COVID-19 (dated by TCRdb to the early 2020s). In the study overall: Samples covering the acute and convalescent phases of COVID-19 were provided by collaborators in the United States, Italy and Spain. The samples were drawn from two sources: the first 160 participants of the ongoing ImmuneRACE study, and 1,000 to 1,500 subjects contributed by 6 global collaborators. The repertoires were released in a freely available public database intended as a resource for research on the immune response to SARS-CoV-2. HLA class I and class II types, where available, came from metadata supplied by the sample provider rather than from assay-based typing. The material from the prospective study consisted of cDNA or gDNA derived from T cells, B-cell-depleted T cells, or PBMCs. Subjects who had been exposed to COVID-19, were actively infected with it, or had recovered from it provided the deeply sampled blood TCRbeta repertoires that made up the dataset. Nearly every sample came with metadata listing a de-identified subject ID, COVID-19 status, age in years and sex. The paper as a whole reports these results and caveats: The quantity of clinical and demographic metadata differed by source and by participant and was supplied without curation.

Note on this clone: The clone's antigen remains unknown. Base-call qualities are not available, and no considerably larger clone is one nucleotide away.

Collaborating institutions collected whole blood in K2EDTA tubes following their own protocols. For TCRbeta analysis, collaborators shipped samples in one of three forms: frozen whole blood, isolated PBMCs, or DNA extracted from either of those sample types. The immunoSEQ Assay, a bias-controlled multiplex PCR, was used to amplify TCRbeta CDR3 regions from genomic DNA. The published analysis was carried out like this. The number of nucleated cells in each sample was estimated by amplification of reference gene primers within the assay. To quantify the absolute abundance of each unique TCRbeta CDR3 rearrangement, sequence reads were collapsed and filtered. Productive Simpson clonality was computed per sample as the square root of Simpson's diversity index over productive rearrangements. This immuneACCESS table, as held by TCRdb, lists in-frame sequences with V and J called but not all clones. Of the missing ones, under half trace to an unresolved V gene in checked studies; the others have no known cause. That table is the source of V, J and clone size, and D and trimming were worked out from the DNA. For this sample the table gives more than 150,000 clones, of which approximately 86% were detected only once. The leading ten clones occupy about 3% of the sample.

Trimming costs V 7 bases and J 9 bases, and their ends lie 22 bases apart. The CDR3 goes from the cysteine to the phenylalanine over 14 residues. Only the CDR3 DNA stays, 42 bases, in frame from base 1. The germline V gene specifies MNHEY as CDR1 and SVGAGI as CDR2. The chain couples TRBV6-5 to TRBJ2-7; a tentative D match to TRBD2 spans 5 bases. Input material: peripheral blood. This receptor was identified in a man aged 40-49 years with active or convalescent COVID-19. The nucleotide sequence reads TGTGCCAGCAAGGTCGGCGGGTCCTACGAAGCGCAGTACTTC. Its product reads: CASKVGGSYEAQYF.